This paragraph reports one T cell receptor (beta chain). Its matching antigen is unknown. PCR amplification relied on 60 Vbeta primers (plus 13 Jbeta primers). Only in-frame clones appear in the TCRdb table, and some are missing; sequencing was by immunoSEQ multiplex PCR. The data hold around 130,000 clones, with approximately 80% observed a single time. The data originate from a study of cytomegalovirus exposure and HLA in healthy donors. The V gene's germline CDR1 is SGHRS and CDR2 YFSETQ. The CDR3 extends over 18 amino acids. V lost 4 bases and J lost 3; bases outside the gene matches: 13. Broader study findings: The study labeled 150 to 200 TCR beta chains cytomegalovirus-associated. In a later analysis, CMV-associated beta chains were mostly HLA-associated, it appeared. Analyses of presence/absence relied on an assumption of roughly uniform sequencing depth across donors.

The gene calls are TRBV5-1 and TRBJ1-3; 10 bases fit TRBD1. The sample taken for sequencing was PBMCs. This TCR was recovered from a male donor in good health and CMV-seronegative. CDR3 in DNA: TGCGCCAGCAGCGTGGCCCGGGACAGGGGTGAGCTTGGAAACACCATATATTTT. Translated, it gives CASSVARDRGELGNTIYF.